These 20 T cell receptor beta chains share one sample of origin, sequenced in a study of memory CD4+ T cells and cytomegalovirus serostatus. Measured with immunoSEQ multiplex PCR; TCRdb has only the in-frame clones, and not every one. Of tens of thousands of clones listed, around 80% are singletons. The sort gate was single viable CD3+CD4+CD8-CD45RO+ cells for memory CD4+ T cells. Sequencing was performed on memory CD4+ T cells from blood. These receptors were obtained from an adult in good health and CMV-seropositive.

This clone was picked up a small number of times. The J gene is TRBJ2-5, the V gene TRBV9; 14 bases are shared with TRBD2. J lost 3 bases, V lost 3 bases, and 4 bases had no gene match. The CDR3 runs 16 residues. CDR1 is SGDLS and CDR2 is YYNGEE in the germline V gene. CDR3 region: CASSAWGLAGEETQYF. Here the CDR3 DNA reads TGTGCCAGCAGCGCGTGGGGACTAGCGGGAGAAGAGACCCAGTACTTC. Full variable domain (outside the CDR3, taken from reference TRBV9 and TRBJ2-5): DSGVTQTPKHLITATGQRVTLRCSPRSGDLSVYWYQQSLDQGLQFLIQYYNGEERAKGNILERFSAQQFPDLHSELNLSSLELGDSALYFCASSAWGLAGEETQYFGPGTRLLVL.

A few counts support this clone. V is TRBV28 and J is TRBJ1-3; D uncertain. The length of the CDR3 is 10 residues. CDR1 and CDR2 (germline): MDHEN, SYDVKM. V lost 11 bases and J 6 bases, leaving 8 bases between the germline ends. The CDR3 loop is CAVFKNTIYF. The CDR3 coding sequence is TGTGCCGTTTTCAAAAACACCATATATTTT.

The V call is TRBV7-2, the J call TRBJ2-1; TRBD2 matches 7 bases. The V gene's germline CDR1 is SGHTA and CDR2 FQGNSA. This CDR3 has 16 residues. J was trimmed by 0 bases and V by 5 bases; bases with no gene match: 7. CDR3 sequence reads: CASSPGWGGSYNEQFF. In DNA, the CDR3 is TGTGCCAGCAGCCCCGGTTGGGGGGGCTCCTACAATGAGCAGTTCTTC.

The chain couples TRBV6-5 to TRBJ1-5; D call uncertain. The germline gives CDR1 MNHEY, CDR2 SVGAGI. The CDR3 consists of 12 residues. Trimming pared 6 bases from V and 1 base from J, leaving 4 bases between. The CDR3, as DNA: TGTGCCAGCAGGGGGAGCAATCAGCCCCAGCATTTT. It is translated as CASRGSNQPQHF.

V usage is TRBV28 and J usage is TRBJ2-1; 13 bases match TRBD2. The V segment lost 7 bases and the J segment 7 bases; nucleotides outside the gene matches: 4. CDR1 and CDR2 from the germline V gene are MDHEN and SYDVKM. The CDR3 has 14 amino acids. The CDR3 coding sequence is TGTGCCAGCATGGGACTAGCGGGAATAAATGAGCAGTTCTTC. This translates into CASMGLAGINEQFF.

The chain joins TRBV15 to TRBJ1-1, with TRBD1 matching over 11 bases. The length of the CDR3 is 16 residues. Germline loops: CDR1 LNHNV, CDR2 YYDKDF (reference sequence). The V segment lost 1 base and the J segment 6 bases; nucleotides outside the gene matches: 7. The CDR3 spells CATSRVTGTGGSEAFF. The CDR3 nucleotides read TGTGCCACCAGCAGAGTCACCGGGACAGGGGGATCTGAAGCTTTCTTT.

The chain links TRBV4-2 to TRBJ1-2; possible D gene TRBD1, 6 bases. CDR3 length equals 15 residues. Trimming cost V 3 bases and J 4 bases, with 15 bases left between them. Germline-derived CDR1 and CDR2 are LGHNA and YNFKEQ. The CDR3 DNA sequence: TGTGCCAGCAGCCAGGCCTCGGGGGGCCTCTATGGCTACACCTTC. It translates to CASSQASGGLYGYTF.

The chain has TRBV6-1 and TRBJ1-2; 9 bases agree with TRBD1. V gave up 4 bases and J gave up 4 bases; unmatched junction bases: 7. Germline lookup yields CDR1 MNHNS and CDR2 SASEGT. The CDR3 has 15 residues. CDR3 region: CASSVGTGTSYGYTF. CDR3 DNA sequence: TGTGCCAGCAGTGTTGGGACAGGGACATCCTATGGCTACACCTTC.

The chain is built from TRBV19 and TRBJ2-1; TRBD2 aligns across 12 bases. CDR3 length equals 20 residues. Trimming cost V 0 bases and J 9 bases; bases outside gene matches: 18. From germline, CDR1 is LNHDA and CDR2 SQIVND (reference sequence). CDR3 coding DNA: TGTGCCAGTAGTATAGATCCGGCTAGCGGGAGGGGGGGAGAATGGGCTGAGCAGTTCTTC. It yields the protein CASSIDPASGRGGEWAEQFF.

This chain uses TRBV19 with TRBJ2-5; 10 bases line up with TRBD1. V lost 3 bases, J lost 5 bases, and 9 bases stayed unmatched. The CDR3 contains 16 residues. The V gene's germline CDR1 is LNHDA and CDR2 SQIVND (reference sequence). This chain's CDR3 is CASSIRPGQGTETQYF. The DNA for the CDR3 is TGTGCCAGTAGTATTCGCCCGGGACAGGGGACGGAGACCCAGTACTTC.

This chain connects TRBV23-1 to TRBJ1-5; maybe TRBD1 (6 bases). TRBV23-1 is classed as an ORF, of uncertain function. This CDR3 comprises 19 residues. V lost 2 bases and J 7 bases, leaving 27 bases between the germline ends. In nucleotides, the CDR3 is TGCGCCAGCAGTCAAGTCGCGTATGACGGGCAGGGGAAGGAGCAGCCCCAGCATTTT. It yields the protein CASSQVAYDGQGKEQPQHF.

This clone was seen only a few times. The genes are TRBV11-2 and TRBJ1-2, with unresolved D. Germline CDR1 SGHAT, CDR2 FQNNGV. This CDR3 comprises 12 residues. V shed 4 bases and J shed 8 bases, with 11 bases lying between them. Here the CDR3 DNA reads TGTGCCAGCAGCTCGAGCACAGCCGGCTACACCTTC. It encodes CASSSSTAGYTF.

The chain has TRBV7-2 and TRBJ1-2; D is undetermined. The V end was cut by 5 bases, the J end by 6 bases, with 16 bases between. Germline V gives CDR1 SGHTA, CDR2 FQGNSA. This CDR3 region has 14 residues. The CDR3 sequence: CASSRLGSGDGYTF. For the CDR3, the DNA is TGTGCCAGCAGCAGACTCGGGTCTGGGGATGGCTACACCTTC.

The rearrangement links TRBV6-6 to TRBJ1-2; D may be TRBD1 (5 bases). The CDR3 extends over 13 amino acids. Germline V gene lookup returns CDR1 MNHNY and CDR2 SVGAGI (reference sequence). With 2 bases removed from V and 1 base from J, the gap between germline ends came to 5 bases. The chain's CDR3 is CASSYGGNYGYTF. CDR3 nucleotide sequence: TGTGCCAGCAGTTACGGGGGTAACTATGGCTACACCTTC.

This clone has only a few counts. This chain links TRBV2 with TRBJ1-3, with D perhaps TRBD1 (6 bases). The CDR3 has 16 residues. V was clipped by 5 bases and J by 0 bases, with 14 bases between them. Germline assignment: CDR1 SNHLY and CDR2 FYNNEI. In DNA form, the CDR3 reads TGTGCCAGCAGTCCAGGACAGTTAGACTCTGGAAACACCATATATTTT. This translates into CASSPGQLDSGNTIYF.

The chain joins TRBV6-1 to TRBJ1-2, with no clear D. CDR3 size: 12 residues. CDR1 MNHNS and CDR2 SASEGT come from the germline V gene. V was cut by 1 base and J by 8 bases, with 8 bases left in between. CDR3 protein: CASSEVVKGYTF. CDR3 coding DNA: TGTGCCAGCAGTGAAGTAGTCAAGGGCTACACCTTC.

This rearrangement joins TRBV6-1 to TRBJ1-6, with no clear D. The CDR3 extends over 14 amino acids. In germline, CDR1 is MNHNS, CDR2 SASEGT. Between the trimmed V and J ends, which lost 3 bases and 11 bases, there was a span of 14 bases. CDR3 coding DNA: TGTGCCAGCAGTGAGGCCCCCCGGACTGCACCCCTCCACTTT. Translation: CASSEAPRTAPLHF.

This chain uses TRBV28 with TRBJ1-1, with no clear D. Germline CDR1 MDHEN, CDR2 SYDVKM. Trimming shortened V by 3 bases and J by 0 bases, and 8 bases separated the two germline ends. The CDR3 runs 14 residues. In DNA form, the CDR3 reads TGTGCCAGCAGTTTCTCGAATGTGAACACTGAAGCTTTCTTT. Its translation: CASSFSNVNTEAFF.

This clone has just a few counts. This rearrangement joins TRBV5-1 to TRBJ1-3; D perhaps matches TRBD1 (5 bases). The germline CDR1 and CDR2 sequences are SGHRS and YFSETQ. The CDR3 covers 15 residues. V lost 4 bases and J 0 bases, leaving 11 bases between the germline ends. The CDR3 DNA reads TGCGCCAGCAGCCCGACCGGGGCCTCTGGAAACACCATATATTTT. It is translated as CASSPTGASGNTIYF.

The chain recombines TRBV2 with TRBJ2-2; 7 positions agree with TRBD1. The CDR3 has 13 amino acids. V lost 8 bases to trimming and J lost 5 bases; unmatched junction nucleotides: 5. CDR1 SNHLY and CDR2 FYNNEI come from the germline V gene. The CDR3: CASRDSPTGELFF. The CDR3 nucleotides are TGTGCCAGCCGGGACAGCCCAACCGGGGAGCTGTTTTTT.